Following are 9 T cell receptor beta chains from one sample sequenced in a study of PD-1 blockade in mismatch repair-deficient tumors. This table comes from immunoSEQ multiplex PCR, and its TCRdb copy is limited to in-frame clones, with some not included. The table lists around 100,000 clones, over 75% of them singletons. The sequences come from peripheral blood, collected about 36 weeks after starting pembrolizumab. These receptors were taken from an adult with mismatch repair-deficient cancer.

The V gene is TRBV28, the J gene TRBJ2-3; TRBD2 agrees at 11 bases. Trimming at V came to 5 bases and at J to 3 bases, leaving 7 bases not matched to a gene. The CDR3 contains 16 residues. Per the germline V gene, CDR1 is MDHEN and CDR2 is SYDVKM. In nucleotides, the CDR3 is TGTGCCAGCAGTCCAGCATTAGCGGGAGGGACAGATACGCAGTATTTT. It yields the protein CASSPALAGGTDTQYF.

The count of this clone is one. The chain combines TRBV4-1 with TRBJ2-7, with 9 bases fitting TRBD2. CDR1 is MGHRA and CDR2 is YSYEKL in the germline V gene. V dropped 3 bases and J dropped 3; count of bases not matched to a gene: 3. The CDR3 is made up of 14 amino acids. The DNA for the CDR3 is TGCGCCAGCAGCCAGTCTAGCGGGGACTACGAGCAGTACTTC. Protein product: CASSQSSGDYEQYF.

As to this clone: Other DNA sequences in this specimen translate into the identical CDR3. V usage is TRBV9 and J usage is TRBJ2-7; maybe TRBD1 (7 bases). Trimming took off 4 bases at V and 3 bases at J, with 14 bases between the two ends. The CDR3 contains 14 residues. In germline, CDR1 is SGDLS, CDR2 YYNGEE. Written as DNA, the CDR3 is TGTGCCAGCAGCCCTCGACAGGGAGGCTACGAGCAGTACTTC. This translates into CASSPRQGGYEQYF.

The chain carries TRBV4-1 and TRBJ1-5; tentatively, D is TRBD1 (5 bases). The germline gives CDR1 MGHRA, CDR2 YSYEKL. V lost 0 bases, J lost 7 bases, and 10 bases lay in between. The CDR3 has 14 amino acids. Here the CDR3 reads CASSQERGGQPQHF. In nucleotides, the CDR3 is TGCGCCAGCAGCCAAGAGAGGGGAGGGCAGCCCCAGCATTTT.

V usage is TRBV5-1 and J usage is TRBJ2-3, with 8 positions matching TRBD2. The germline V gene encodes CDR1 SGHRS and CDR2 YFSETQ. This CDR3 has 17 amino acids. V was clipped by 2 bases and J by 4 bases; unmatched bases: 12. CDR3 protein: CASSLPYGAGEADTQYF. CDR3 nucleotides: TGCGCCAGCAGCTTACCCTACGGAGCGGGAGAAGCAGATACGCAGTATTTT. Full variable domain (rest looked up from reference TRBV5-1 and TRBJ2-3): KAGVTQTPRYLIKTRGQQVTLSCSPISGHRSVSWYQQTPGQGLQFLFEYFSETQRNKGNFPGRFSGRQFSNSRSEMNVSTLELGDSALYLCASSLPYGAGEADTQYFGPGTRLTVL.

This sequence joins TRBV18 and TRBJ2-7; D is unclear. The CDR3 length is 13 residues. CDR1 and CDR2 from the germline V gene are KGHSH and LQKENI. Deletions cut 1 base from V and 3 bases from J, with 7 bases between. DNA of the CDR3: TGTGCCAGCTCACCACGAGACAACTACGAGCAGTACTTC. This gives the protein CASSPRDNYEQYF.

For this clone: In the same sample, other DNA sequences code for this CDR3. This sequence joins TRBV9 and TRBJ2-1; maybe TRBD2 (6 bases). V was cut by 4 bases and J by 4 bases, with 18 bases left in between. Germline V gene lookup returns CDR1 SGDLS and CDR2 YYNGEE. The CDR3 totals 16 residues. The DNA for the CDR3 is TGTGCCAGCAGCCCCCGTGGGGACTTGGCGTACAATGAGCAGTTCTTC. Amino acid sequence: CASSPRGDLAYNEQFF.

The chain couples TRBV6-1 to TRBJ2-1; 8 bases match TRBD1. CDR1 is MNHNS, CDR2 SASEGT, per germline. This CDR3 has 15 amino acids. The V segment lost 6 bases and the J segment 7 bases; nucleotides outside the gene matches: 11. The CDR3 protein is CASSPRTGPGNEQFF. Here the CDR3 DNA reads TGTGCCAGCAGCCCCAGGACAGGGCCGGGGAATGAGCAGTTCTTC.

The chain recombines TRBV10-2 with TRBJ1-1; D gene unclear. Trimming took off 7 bases at V and 1 base at J, with 13 bases between the two ends. CDR3 size: 14 residues. In germline, CDR1 is WSHSY, CDR2 SAAADI. In DNA form, the CDR3 reads TGCGCCAGCACCCCAGCCAGAGAGAACACTGAAGCTTTCTTT. Amino acids: CASTPARENTEAFF.